This T cell receptor beta chain was sequenced during a study of blood T cell repertoires in COVID-19. Study overall: PBMCs, B-cell-depleted T cells, or T cells provided the cDNA or gDNA that made up the material.

Germline V CDR1 and CDR2: LNHDA, SQIVND (reference sequence). The CDR3 has 15 amino acids. Trimming took 7 bases from V and 0 from J, leaving 13 bases between them. Libraries were prepared by immunoSEQ multiplex PCR; TCRdb keeps only in-frame clonotypes and omits some of them. The sample shows about 40,000 clones, 70% to 90% of them seen only once. This clonotype was sampled from a man between 60 and 75 years old with COVID-19, enrolled during active disease. Sequencing was carried out using peripheral blood. This sequence joins TRBV19 and TRBJ2-1; D might be TRBD2 (5 bases). This CDR3 is CASTGGSGSYNEQFF. The CDR3 nucleotides are TGTGCCAGTACCGGAGGTTCGGGCTCCTACAATGAGCAGTTCTTC.